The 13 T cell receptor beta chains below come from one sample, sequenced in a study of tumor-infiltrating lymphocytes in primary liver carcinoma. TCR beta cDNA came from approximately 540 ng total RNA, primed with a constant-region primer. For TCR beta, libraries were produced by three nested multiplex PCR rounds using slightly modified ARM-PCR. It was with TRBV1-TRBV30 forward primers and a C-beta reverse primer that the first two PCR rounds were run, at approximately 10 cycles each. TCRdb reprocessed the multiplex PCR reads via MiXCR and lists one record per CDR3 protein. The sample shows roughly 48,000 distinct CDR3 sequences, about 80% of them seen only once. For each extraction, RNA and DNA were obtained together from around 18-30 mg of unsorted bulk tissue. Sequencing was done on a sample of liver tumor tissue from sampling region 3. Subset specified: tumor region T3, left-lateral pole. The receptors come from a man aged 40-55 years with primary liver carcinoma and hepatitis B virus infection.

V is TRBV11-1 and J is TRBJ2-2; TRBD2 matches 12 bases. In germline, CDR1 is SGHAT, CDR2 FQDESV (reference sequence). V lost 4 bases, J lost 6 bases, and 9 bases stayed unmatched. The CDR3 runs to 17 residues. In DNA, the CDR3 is TGTGCCAGCAGCTCCCTAGCGGGAGGGCCGTGGGCCGGGGAGCTGTTTTTT. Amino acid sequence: CASSSLAGGPWAGELFF.

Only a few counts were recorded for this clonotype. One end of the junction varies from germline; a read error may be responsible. The chain's CDR3 is CSVGPPSSPYNEEFF. As DNA, the CDR3 is TGCAGCGTGGGGCCCCCTTCCAGCCCCTACAATGAGGAGTTCTTC. The V call is TRBV29-1, the J call TRBJ2-1; the D gene is possibly TRBD1 (5 bases). From germline, CDR1 is SQVTM and CDR2 ANQGSEA. The CDR3 extends over 15 amino acids.

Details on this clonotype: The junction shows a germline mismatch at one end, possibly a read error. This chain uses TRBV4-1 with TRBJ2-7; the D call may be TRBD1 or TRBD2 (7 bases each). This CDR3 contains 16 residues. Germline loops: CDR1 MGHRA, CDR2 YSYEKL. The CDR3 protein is CASSPSPGGVTYEQYF. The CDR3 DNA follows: TGTGCCAGCAGTCCCTCCCCAGGGGGGGTCACCTACGAGCAGTACTTC.

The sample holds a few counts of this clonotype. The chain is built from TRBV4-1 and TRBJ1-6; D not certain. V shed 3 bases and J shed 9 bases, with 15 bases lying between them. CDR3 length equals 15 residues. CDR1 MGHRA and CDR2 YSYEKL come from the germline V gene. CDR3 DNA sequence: TGCGCCAGCAGCCAGCAAAATTCAGGAATTTCACCCCTCCACTTT. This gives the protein CASSQQNSGISPLHF.

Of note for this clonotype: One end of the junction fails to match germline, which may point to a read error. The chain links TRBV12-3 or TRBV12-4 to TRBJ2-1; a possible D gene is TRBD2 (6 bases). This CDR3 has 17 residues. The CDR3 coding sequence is TGTGTCAGCAGCTCGGTAAATCGGGAGAGGCCCTACAATGAGCAGTCCTTC. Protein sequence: CVSSSVNRERPYNEQSF.

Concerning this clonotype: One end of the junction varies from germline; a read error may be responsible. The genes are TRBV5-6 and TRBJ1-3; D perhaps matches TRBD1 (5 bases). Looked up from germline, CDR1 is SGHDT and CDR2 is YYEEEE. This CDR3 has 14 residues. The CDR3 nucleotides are TGTGTCAGCATCCGGTGGGGCTCTGGAAACAGCATATATTTT. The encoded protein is CVSIRWGSGNSIYF.

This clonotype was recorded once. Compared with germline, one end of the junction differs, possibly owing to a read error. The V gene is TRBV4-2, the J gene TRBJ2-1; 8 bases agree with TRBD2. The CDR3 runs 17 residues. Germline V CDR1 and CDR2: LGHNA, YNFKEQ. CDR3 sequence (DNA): TGTACCAGCAGCCAAGGTGCAACGGGAGGGCACCACAATGAGCAGTTCTTC. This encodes CTSSQGATGGHHNEQFF.

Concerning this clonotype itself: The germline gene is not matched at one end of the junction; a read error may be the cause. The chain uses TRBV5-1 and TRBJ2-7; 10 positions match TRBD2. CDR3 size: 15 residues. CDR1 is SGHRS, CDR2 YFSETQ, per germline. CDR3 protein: CTSSLTSGQAYEQYF. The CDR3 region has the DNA TGCACCAGCAGTTTGACTAGCGGGCAGGCCTACGAGCAGTACTTC. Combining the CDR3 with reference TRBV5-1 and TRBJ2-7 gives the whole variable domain KAGVTQTPRYLIKTRGQQVTLSCSPISGHRSVSWYQQTPGQGLQFLFEYFSETQRNKGNFPGRFSGRQFSNSRSEMNVSTLELGDSALYLCTSSLTSGQAYEQYFGPGTRLTVT.

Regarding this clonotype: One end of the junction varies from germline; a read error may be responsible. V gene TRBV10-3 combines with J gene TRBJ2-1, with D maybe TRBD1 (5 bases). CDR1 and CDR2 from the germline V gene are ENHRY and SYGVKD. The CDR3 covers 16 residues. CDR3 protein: CTISESPGISHNEQFF. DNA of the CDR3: TGTACCATCAGTGAGTCGCCAGGGATCTCCCACAATGAGCAGTTCTTC.

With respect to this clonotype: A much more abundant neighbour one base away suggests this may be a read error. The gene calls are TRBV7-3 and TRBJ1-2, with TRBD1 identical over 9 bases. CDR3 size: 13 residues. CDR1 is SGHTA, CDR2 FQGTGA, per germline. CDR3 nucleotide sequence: TGTGCCAGCAGCCTGGACAGGGGCAGTGGCGACACCTTC. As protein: CASSLDRGSGDTF.

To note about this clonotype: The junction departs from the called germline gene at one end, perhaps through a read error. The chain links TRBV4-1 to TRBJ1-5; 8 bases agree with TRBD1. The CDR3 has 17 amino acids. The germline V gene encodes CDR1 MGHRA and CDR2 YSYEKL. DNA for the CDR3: TGCGCCAGCAGCCCTCAAGGGACAGGAGTTAGCAATCAGCCCCGGCATTTT. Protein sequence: CASSPQGTGVSNQPRHF.

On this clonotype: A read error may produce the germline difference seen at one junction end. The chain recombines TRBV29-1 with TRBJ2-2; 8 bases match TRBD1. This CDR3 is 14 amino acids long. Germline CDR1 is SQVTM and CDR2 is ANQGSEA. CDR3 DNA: TGCAGCGTTATGACAGGGGTAGACATCGGGGAACTGTTTTTT. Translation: CSVMTGVDIGELFF.

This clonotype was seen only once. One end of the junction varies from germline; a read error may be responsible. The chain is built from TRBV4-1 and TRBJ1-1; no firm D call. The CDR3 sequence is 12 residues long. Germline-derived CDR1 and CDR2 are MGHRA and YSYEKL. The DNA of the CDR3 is TGCGTCAGCAGCCGACCTGGAACTGAAGCTCTCTTT. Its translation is CVSSRPGTEALF.